Listed here are 10 T cell receptor beta chains from one sample, sequenced in a study of cytomegalovirus exposure and HLA in healthy donors. The PCR made use of 60 Vbeta and 13 Jbeta primers. The method was immunoSEQ multiplex PCR; TCRdb's version includes in-frame clones alone and lacks a portion of them. Of roughly 100,000 clones in the sample, over 80% were seen once. The sample comprised PBMCs. The receptors stem from a man aged 30 to 45 in good health and CMV-seropositive.

The V gene is TRBV6-5, the J gene TRBJ2-1; 10 nucleotides agree with TRBD2. Germline V gives CDR1 MNHEY, CDR2 SVGAGI. CDR3 length equals 14 residues. Trimming removed 4 bases from V and 10 bases from J; junction bases left unmatched: 7. The CDR3 is CASSSAGGPWEQFF. CDR3 DNA: TGTGCCAGCAGTTCAGCGGGGGGGCCGTGGGAGCAGTTCTTC.

About this clone: Relative to the germline gene, one junction end is altered; a read error may explain this. The chain is built from TRBV7-7 and TRBJ2-1; TRBD2 is a possible D gene (6 bases). CDR3 length: 14 residues. From germline, CDR1 is SSHAT and CDR2 FNYEAQ (reference sequence). In nucleotides, the CDR3 is TGTGCTAGCAGCCGCGGCGGGGCCGCAGATGAGCAGTTCTTC. Its protein is CASSRGGAADEQFF.

The chain recombines TRBV29-1 with TRBJ2-3; D is possibly TRBD1 (6 bases). Germline CDR1 is SQVTM and CDR2 is ANQGSEA. The ends were cut back, 1 base at V and 4 bases at J, with 12 bases in the middle. The CDR3 has 14 amino acids. The chain's CDR3 is CSVEGPGESDTQYF. The CDR3 nucleotides read TGCAGCGTTGAAGGCCCAGGGGAGTCAGATACGCAGTATTTT.

This clone appeared once. The chain has TRBV4-1 and TRBJ2-1; D is perhaps TRBD2 (6 bases). V dropped 0 bases and J dropped 2 bases, with 8 bases sitting between them. This CDR3 region has 15 residues. Germline-derived CDR1 and CDR2 are MGHRA and YSYEKL. In DNA form, the CDR3 reads TGCGCCAGCAGCCAAGACACGGGGGCCTACAATGAGCAGTTCTTC. This codes for CASSQDTGAYNEQFF.

The chain carries TRBV30 and TRBJ2-1, with 14 nucleotides matching TRBD2. The CDR3 runs to 16 residues. Germline loops: CDR1 GTSNPN, CDR2 SVGIG (reference sequence). Losses at the gene ends were 2 bases for V and 7 bases for J; bases not matched to a gene: 7. The CDR3 loop is CAWSFGLAGGSNEQFF. The CDR3 DNA reads as TGTGCCTGGAGTTTCGGACTAGCGGGGGGATCTAATGAGCAGTTCTTC.

This clone has more than one count but fewer than ten. The chain employs TRBV7-9 and TRBJ2-1; D may be TRBD1 (5 bases). Germline-derived CDR1 and CDR2 are SEHNR and FQNEAQ (reference sequence). The V gene lost 4 bases and the J gene lost 11 bases, with 9 bases spanning the gap. The CDR3 runs to 11 residues. This CDR3 is CASSSDSQQFF. CDR3 nucleotide sequence: TGTGCCAGCAGCTCTGACAGCCAGCAGTTCTTC.

The chain links TRBV2 to TRBJ1-1; 7 positions agree with TRBD1. This CDR3 is 14 amino acids long. Trimming removed 1 base from V and 3 bases from J; junction bases left unmatched: 2. CDR1 is SNHLY and CDR2 is FYNNEI in the germline V gene. Here the CDR3 reads CASSEEGAYTEAFF. CDR3 sequence (DNA): TGTGCCAGCAGTGAAGAGGGGGCTTACACTGAAGCTTTCTTT.

The CDR3: CASSPKSIRGGFYNEQFF. In DNA, the CDR3 is TGCGCCAGCAGCCCAAAAAGCATTCGCGGGGGGTTTTACAATGAGCAGTTCTTC. The J gene is TRBJ2-1, the V gene TRBV4-1; 8 positions match TRBD2. The CDR3 extends over 18 amino acids. Per germline, CDR1 MGHRA and CDR2 YSYEKL. The trim removed 4 bases at V and 4 bases at J, leaving 15 bases unmatched.

This clone was seen only once. The rearrangement uses TRBV4-2 and TRBJ2-2; 10 bases are a match to TRBD1. The CDR3 contains 17 residues. Trimming took 0 bases from V and 6 from J; bases not matched to a gene: 7. Per germline, CDR1 LGHNA and CDR2 YNFKEQ. The CDR3 region is CASSQDLGGQGAGELFF. The CDR3 region has the DNA TGTGCCAGCAGCCAAGATTTAGGCGGACAGGGGGCCGGGGAGCTGTTTTTT.

This clone was counted a few times. The chain is built from TRBV7-8 and TRBJ1-1; the D is unclear. The CDR3 is made up of 13 amino acids. V lost 5 bases and J 11 bases, leaving 18 bases between the germline ends. Germline assignment: CDR1 SGHVS and CDR2 FQNEAQ. The CDR3 sequence: CASSVPGIYQAFF. The CDR3 nucleotides read TGTGCCAGCAGCGTCCCGGGAATCTATCAGGCTTTCTTT.